The clone carrying this T cell receptor (beta chain) was seen only a few times. Antigen specificity is unknown. CDR1 and CDR2 from the germline V gene are SGHVS and FQNEAQ. The CDR3 is made up of 15 amino acids. V lost 1 base and J lost 3; bases outside the gene matches: 6. Full-length variable regions came from constant-region reverse primers plus semi-nested Nested Universal Primer A PCR. TCRdb reprocessed the 5' RACE reads via MiXCR and lists one record per CDR3 protein. The sample shows about 54,000 distinct CDR3 sequences, roughly a sixth of them seen only once. Whole-study results and caveats: In terms of TCR gene usage, tumor memory CD4+ T cells clustered together with blood and lymph node memory CD4+ cells, as well as with lymph node naive CD4+ cells.

The specimen was naive CD4+ T cells sorted from blood. Subset of the sample: naive CD4+ T cells, CD4+CD45RA+CD25-. This TCR derives from a female donor with breast cancer. The rearrangement links TRBV7-8 to TRBJ2-7; 7 bases agree with TRBD2. Here the CDR3 reads CASSLGVGEGYEQYF. The CDR3 nucleotides are TGTGCCAGCAGCTTAGGGGTCGGGGAGGGCTACGAGCAGTACTTC.